The text below deals with one TCR beta chain. This clonotype was seen ten or more times. Its antigen target is currently unknown. Per-base qualities were not stored, and no clone one base away is much larger. The data originate from a study of T-cell reconstitution after alpha-beta-depleted transplantation in children (dated by TCRdb to 2015 to 2016). Regarding the research as a whole: Using TCR repertoire profiling, the study followed T-cell immune reconstitution in a quantitative way in children after TCRalphabeta/CD19-depleted allogeneic hematopoietic cell transplantation.

As encoded in the germline V gene, CDR1 is SGHTA while CDR2 is FQGNSA. From its cysteine to its phenylalanine, the CDR3 spans 14 amino acids. Only the CDR3 region is kept as DNA, spanning 42 bases read in frame from base 1. V gives up 3 bases and J gives up 2 bases, and the segment between their germline ends measures 8 bases. The library relied on PCR. The data were produced on an Illumina HiSeq 2500. Molecular barcoding was employed in the preparation of TCR libraries, with unique molecular identifiers being used to normalize TCRbeta repertoire quantification. The public reads were reprocessed in TCRdb via fastp at Q25 and MiXCR, keeping in-frame beta chains. All rows with the same CDR3 protein become a single entry with the most common DNA and genes. The sample table records roughly 590,000 distinct CDR3 sequences; approximately 15% of these occur just once. Approximately 1% of the sample rests with the top ten.

This clonotype originated in a human donor who donated a stem cell graft to a child with acute myeloid leukemia. This chain joins TRBV7-2 to TRBJ2-1; tentative D gene TRBD2, with 5 bases matching. Specimen: PBMCs from the stem cell graft donor, collected from the stem cell graft. The CDR3 in this case is CASSLRVAYNEQFF. The DNA sequence is given as TGTGCCAGCAGCTTGAGGGTTGCCTACAATGAGCAGTTCTTC.